This entry lists 28 T cell receptor beta chains sequenced from one sample in a study of shared clonotypes between healthy human individuals. Measured with immunoSEQ multiplex PCR; TCRdb has only the in-frame clones, and not every one. The sample lists roughly 1,600,000 clones; approximately 98.5% were seen once. The specimen was naive CD4+ T cells sorted from blood. The subset is: CD45RA+ positively selected. The receptor set was obtained from a man aged 30-40 years in good health.

The V call is TRBV6-1, the J call TRBJ2-7, with 7 bases that match TRBD2. The V gene end was trimmed by 3 bases and the J gene end by 0 bases; junction bases not matched to a gene: 5. This CDR3 has 15 amino acids. Germline V gives CDR1 MNHNS, CDR2 SASEGT. CDR3 DNA: TGTGCCAGCAGTGATTGGGGGGGAGCCTCCTACGAGCAGTACTTC. Residues: CASSDWGGASYEQYF.

The chain employs TRBV7-9 and TRBJ2-3; 8 bases align to TRBD1. The CDR3 totals 17 residues. The germline V gene encodes CDR1 SEHNR and CDR2 FQNEAQ (reference sequence). With V trimmed by 11 bases and J by 2 bases, 18 bases remained unmatched. The CDR3 bases are TGTGCCCGCGAGGAGTGGCAGGGGGCTTTAGTCACAGATACGCAGTATTTT. Translating gives CAREEWQGALVTDTQYF.

On this clone: An end of the junction does not agree with germline; a read error may underlie this. CDR3 coding DNA: TGTGCTAGCAGCTCAATACTAGCGGGAGTCTACGAGCAGTACTTC. Amino acid sequence: CASSSILAGVYEQYF. The chain couples TRBV7-7 to TRBJ2-7, with TRBD2 matching 11 bases. This CDR3 has 15 amino acids. Germline CDR1 and CDR2: SSHAT and FNYEAQ (reference sequence).

As regards this clone: Other DNA sequences in this sample translate to the same CDR3. The chain employs TRBV5-1 and TRBJ1-1; the D gene is possibly TRBD1 (5 bases). In germline, CDR1 is SGHRS, CDR2 YFSETQ. Between the trimmed V and J ends, which lost 5 bases and 4 bases, there was a span of 12 bases. The CDR3 spans 13 residues. This chain's CDR3 is CASSLSRGTEAFF. The CDR3 region has the DNA TGCGCCAGCAGTTTGAGTAGGGGCACTGAAGCTTTCTTT.

A note on this clone: Other DNA sequences within the sample encode an identical CDR3. The chain links TRBV5-4 to TRBJ2-5; D not resolved. Trimming pared 0 bases from V and 2 bases from J, leaving 5 bases between. CDR1 is SGHNT and CDR2 is YYREEE in the germline V gene (reference sequence). The CDR3 runs to 13 residues. The CDR3 DNA sequence: TGTGCCAGCAGCTTGGACAGACAAGAGACCCAGTACTTC. Its protein product is CASSLDRQETQYF.

The V call is TRBV7-6, the J call TRBJ2-1; 12 nucleotides align to TRBD2. Germline loops: CDR1 SGHVS, CDR2 FNYEAQ. V was pared by 1 base and J by 0 bases, with 10 bases of the junction left unmatched. The CDR3 sequence is 20 residues long. The CDR3 sequence is CASSLGSGLAGLSSYNEQFF. The CDR3 DNA reads as TGTGCCAGCAGCTTAGGATCGGGACTAGCGGGTTTAAGCTCCTACAATGAGCAGTTCTTC.

Regarding this clone: The identical CDR3 is also encoded by other nucleotide sequences in the sample. The CDR3 DNA is TGCGCCAGCAGCTTGAGTGTTAACTATGGCTACACCTTC. It is translated as CASSLSVNYGYTF. The gene calls are TRBV5-1 and TRBJ1-2, with D uncertain. The CDR3 has 13 residues. Between the trimmed V and J ends, which lost 1 base and 1 base, there was a span of 5 bases. Germline CDR1 and CDR2: SGHRS and YFSETQ.

The chain links TRBV18 to TRBJ2-1; 7 bases are shared with TRBD2. This CDR3 spans 13 amino acids. Trimming cost V 3 bases and J 9 bases; bases outside gene matches: 5. Germline values: CDR1 KGHSH, CDR2 LQKENI. The CDR3 nucleotides read TGTGCCAGCTCACCCGAGCGGGGCGGTGAGCAGTTCTTC. This translates into CASSPERGGEQFF.

CDR3 residues: CASSRSGQGYEQYF. The CDR3, as DNA: TGTGCCAGCAGCCGCTCGGGCCAGGGCTACGAGCAGTACTTC. The chain is built from TRBV7-2 and TRBJ2-7; D is perhaps TRBD1 (5 bases). Trimming took 5 bases from V and 3 from J, leaving 14 bases between them. Per germline, CDR1 SGHTA and CDR2 FQGNSA. This CDR3 has 14 amino acids. The full variable domain, in which reference TRBV7-2 and TRBJ2-7 provide the parts outside the CDR3, is GAGVSQSPSNKVTEKGKDVELRCDPISGHTALYWYRQSLGQGLEFLIYFQGNSAPDKSGLPSDRFSAERTGGSVSTLTIQRTQQEDSAVYLCASSRSGQGYEQYFGPGTRLTVT.

CDR3 DNA sequence: TGTGCCAGCAGCTTAAAGGATAGGGCGGGCAATCAGCCCCAGCATTTT. Translated, it gives CASSLKDRAGNQPQHF. This chain connects TRBV7-2 to TRBJ1-5; D unresolved. Trimming left V 2 bases short and J 2 bases short, with 13 bases between. Germline assignment: CDR1 SGHTA and CDR2 FQGNSA. The CDR3 is 16 amino acids.

The chain recombines TRBV28 with TRBJ2-1, with 8 bases matching TRBD1. Trimming removed 4 bases from V and 13 bases from J; junction bases left unmatched: 12. The CDR3 runs 14 residues. CDR1 and CDR2 (germline): MDHEN, SYDVKM. CDR3 coding DNA: TGTGCCAGCAGTTCCCCCGGACAGGGTTTTCGTCAGTTCTTC. Amino acids: CASSSPGQGFRQFF.

Turning to this clone: Within the sample, other DNA sequences also encode this same CDR3. The CDR3 reads CASSLGRQSYNEQFF. The CDR3 region has the DNA TGTGCCAGCAGCTTGGGACGCCAGTCCTACAATGAGCAGTTCTTC. The genes are TRBV5-6 and TRBJ2-1; no firm D call. The germline V and J ends were trimmed by 0 bases and 1 base, with 8 bases remaining between them. Germline V gene data show CDR1 as SGHDT and CDR2 as YYEEEE. CDR3 length equals 15 residues.

This clone was observed a single time. The rearrangement links TRBV7-9 to TRBJ2-2; TRBD2 matches 13 bases. J gave up 4 bases and V 1 base, and 3 bases lay outside the gene matches. This CDR3 is built from 17 residues. CDR1 is SEHNR, CDR2 FQNEAQ, per germline (reference sequence). CDR3 sequence reads: CASSLGGLAGSTGELFF. DNA of the CDR3: TGTGCCAGCAGCTTAGGGGGACTAGCGGGAAGCACCGGGGAGCTGTTTTTT.

This sequence joins TRBV4-3 and TRBJ1-4; 10 positions agree with TRBD1. CDR3 size: 16 residues. V gave up 3 bases and J gave up 4 bases; unmatched junction bases: 5. Germline CDR1 reads LGHNA; CDR2 reads YSLEER. The DNA for the CDR3 is TGCGCCAGCAGCCATGTCCGGACAGGGGGTAATGAAAAACTGTTTTTT. It encodes CASSHVRTGGNEKLFF.

As for this clone: Germline is not matched at one junction end, which may reflect a read error. The gene calls are TRBV7-7 and TRBJ2-7; D gene unclear. Germline V gene sequence: CDR1 SSHAT, CDR2 FNYEAQ (reference sequence). The CDR3 has 14 amino acids. The DNA of the CDR3 is TGTGCTAGCAGCCTTAGAGAGACCTCCTACGAGCAGTACTTC. Encoded protein: CASSLRETSYEQYF.

V usage is TRBV11-2 and J usage is TRBJ2-6; D gene uncertain. The CDR3 spans 16 residues. Germline V lookup: CDR1 SGHAT, CDR2 FQNNGV. V gave up 1 base and J gave up 0 bases, with 7 bases separating them. CDR3 residues: CASSLGVFSGANVLTF. CDR3 nucleotides: TGTGCCAGCAGCTTAGGTGTTTTCTCTGGGGCCAACGTCCTGACTTTC.

V gene TRBV5-6 combines with J gene TRBJ2-5, with TRBD1 identical over 7 bases. The CDR3 contains 15 residues. Per germline, CDR1 SGHDT and CDR2 YYEEEE. V shed 4 bases and J 2 bases; nucleotides not matched to a gene: 8. The CDR3 is CASSPRGLTQETQYF. CDR3 in DNA: TGTGCCAGCAGCCCGAGGGGGCTTACTCAAGAGACCCAGTACTTC.

The V gene is TRBV5-1, the J gene TRBJ2-7; D is undetermined. V lost 0 bases, J lost 2 bases, and 12 bases lay in between. Germline assignment: CDR1 SGHRS and CDR2 YFSETQ. The CDR3 has 15 residues. The CDR3 sequence: CASSLAAASTYEQYF. The CDR3 DNA follows: TGCGCCAGCAGCTTGGCGGCGGCCTCTACCTACGAGCAGTACTTC. The complete variable domain, with remaining parts taken from reference TRBV5-1 and TRBJ2-7, reads KAGVTQTPRYLIKTRGQQVTLSCSPISGHRSVSWYQQTPGQGLQFLFEYFSETQRNKGNFPGRFSGRQFSNSRSEMNVSTLELGDSALYLCASSLAAASTYEQYFGPGTRLTVT.

This clone showed up just once. V gene TRBV29-1 combines with J gene TRBJ2-3; D possibly corresponds to TRBD2 (6 bases). The V gene's germline CDR1 is SQVTM and CDR2 ANQGSEA. The length of the CDR3 is 13 residues. V shed 8 bases and J shed 5 bases, with 17 bases lying between them. This CDR3 reads CSTTREAGDTQYF. As DNA, the CDR3 is TGCAGCACAACCAGGGAAGCGGGAGATACGCAGTATTTT.

The chain carries TRBV5-1 and TRBJ1-1; D is undetermined. V gave up 2 bases and J gave up 5 bases, with 10 bases separating them. Germline V gene data show CDR1 as SGHRS and CDR2 as YFSETQ. CDR3 size: 13 residues. CDR3 amino acids: CASSFVTVTEAFF. The DNA for the CDR3 is TGCGCCAGCAGCTTCGTCACAGTGACTGAAGCTTTCTTT.

The chain couples TRBV5-1 to TRBJ2-7; 7 bases match TRBD2. CDR1 SGHRS and CDR2 YFSETQ come from the germline V gene. After removal of 4 bases from V and 4 bases from J, the junction contained 5 bases not matched to a gene. The CDR3 covers 13 residues. This CDR3 is CASSTGTTYEQYF. CDR3 in DNA: TGCGCCAGCAGCACCGGGACTACGTACGAGCAGTACTTC. The variable domain in full, with the rest retrieved from reference TRBV5-1 and TRBJ2-7, is KAGVTQTPRYLIKTRGQQVTLSCSPISGHRSVSWYQQTPGQGLQFLFEYFSETQRNKGNFPGRFSGRQFSNSRSEMNVSTLELGDSALYLCASSTGTTYEQYFGPGTRLTVT.

This sequence joins TRBV11-3 and TRBJ2-1; no clear D. V shed 3 bases and J shed 1 base, with 10 bases lying between them. Germline loops: CDR1 SGHNT, CDR2 YENEEA. The CDR3 has 15 amino acids. CDR3 region: CASSFDDSSYNEQFF. The CDR3 DNA follows: TGTGCCAGCAGCTTTGATGACTCATCCTACAATGAGCAGTTCTTC.

A word on this clone: This sample also contains other DNA sequences that code for the same CDR3. The V gene is TRBV5-1, the J gene TRBJ2-1; D gene unclear. This CDR3 is 13 amino acids long. The germline gives CDR1 SGHRS, CDR2 YFSETQ. Deletions cut 3 bases from V and 6 bases from J, with 10 bases between. CDR3 DNA sequence: TGCGCCAGCAGCTCGGAACCTAGCAATGAGCAGTTCTTC. Its protein is CASSSEPSNEQFF.

The V and J genes are TRBV5-6 and TRBJ1-5; 7 positions match TRBD1. The CDR3 totals 16 residues. With 4 bases clipped from V and 1 base from J, the junction kept 8 bases outside the gene matches. The germline gives CDR1 SGHDT, CDR2 YYEEEE. The CDR3 region is CASSLNRGQSNQPQHF. DNA of the CDR3: TGTGCCAGCAGCCTAAACAGGGGACAAAGCAATCAGCCCCAGCATTTT.

In the case of this clone: The sample carries other DNA sequences with the same CDR3. This chain uses TRBV19 with TRBJ2-5, with a possible D match to TRBD2 (5 bases). This CDR3 comprises 12 residues. Germline V gives CDR1 LNHDA, CDR2 SQIVND (reference sequence). Between the trimmed V and J ends, which lost 3 bases and 4 bases, there was a span of 6 bases. CDR3 region: CASSIAGETQYF. The CDR3 bases are TGTGCCAGTAGTATCGCGGGAGAGACCCAGTACTTC.

The V and J genes are TRBV5-4 and TRBJ2-3; D unresolved. CDR3 length: 17 residues. Germline V CDR1 and CDR2: SGHNT, YYREEE (reference sequence). Trimming shortened V by 4 bases and J by 1 base, and 19 bases separated the two germline ends. Here the CDR3 reads CASSNDIEALGTDTQYF. The CDR3 DNA sequence: TGTGCCAGCAGCAACGATATTGAGGCTCTAGGCACAGATACGCAGTATTTT. The whole variable domain, remainder taken from reference TRBV5-4 and TRBJ2-3, is ETGVTQSPTHLIKTRGQQVTLRCSSQSGHNTVSWYQQALGQGPQFIFQYYREEENGRGNFPPRFSGLQFPNYSSELNVNALELDDSALYLCASSNDIEALGTDTQYFGPGTRLTVL.

This chain connects TRBV5-1 to TRBJ1-5, with 9 positions matching TRBD1. V lost 0 bases, J lost 6 bases, and 1 base stayed unmatched. This CDR3 has 14 amino acids. Germline V gene data show CDR1 as SGHRS and CDR2 as YFSETQ. The CDR3 here is CASSLGQGVQPQHF. CDR3 bases: TGCGCCAGCAGCTTGGGACAGGGGGTTCAGCCCCAGCATTTT.

This clone came up once. The genes are TRBV4-3 and TRBJ2-5; tentative D call: TRBD2 (5 bases). Germline V gene data show CDR1 as LGHNA and CDR2 as YSLEER. The CDR3 has 14 amino acids. Trimming left V 2 bases short and J 5 bases short, with 12 bases between. CDR3 loop: CASSQNSGGETQYF. DNA of the CDR3: TGCGCCAGCAGCCAAAACAGCGGCGGGGAGACCCAGTACTTC.